This T cell receptor beta chain emerged from a study of CD8+ T cells in alopecia areata. Turning to the study itself: Among treated patients, oral tofacitinib was administered at 5 to 10 mg twice daily.

Documented treatment: oral pan-JAK inhibitor, 5-10 mg twice daily. Peripheral blood and lesional scalp punch biopsies came from alopecia areata patients. Of note for this clone: Its antigen is undetermined.

Between the trimmed V and J ends, which lost 2 bases and 7 bases, there was a span of 20 bases. The CDR3 consists of 16 residues. The germline gives CDR1 LGHNT, CDR2 FRNRAP. Study observations and caveats: Because of a solitary nonresponder, the connection of baseline CD8+ expansion to response stays uncertain. Among the 100 top clones, expanded CD8+ clones, like scalp clonality, were significantly decreased by tofacitinib.

Following extraction, RNA underwent reverse transcription to cDNA, which served as the sequencing template. Data came from immunoSEQ multiplex PCR; TCRdb stores just in-frame clones and leaves some out. The sample holds nearly 200,000 clones, 58% seen once. The sequencing used CD4+ T cells sorted from blood, collected at week 24, from a patient treated with tofacitinib. The TCR sequence derives from a human donor with alopecia areata. This chain connects TRBV12-5 to TRBJ2-5; D not certain. The CDR3 spells CASGLTTGPPEGTQYF. CDR3 bases: TGTGCTAGTGGTTTGACGACGGGCCCCCCCGAAGGGACCCAGTACTTC.